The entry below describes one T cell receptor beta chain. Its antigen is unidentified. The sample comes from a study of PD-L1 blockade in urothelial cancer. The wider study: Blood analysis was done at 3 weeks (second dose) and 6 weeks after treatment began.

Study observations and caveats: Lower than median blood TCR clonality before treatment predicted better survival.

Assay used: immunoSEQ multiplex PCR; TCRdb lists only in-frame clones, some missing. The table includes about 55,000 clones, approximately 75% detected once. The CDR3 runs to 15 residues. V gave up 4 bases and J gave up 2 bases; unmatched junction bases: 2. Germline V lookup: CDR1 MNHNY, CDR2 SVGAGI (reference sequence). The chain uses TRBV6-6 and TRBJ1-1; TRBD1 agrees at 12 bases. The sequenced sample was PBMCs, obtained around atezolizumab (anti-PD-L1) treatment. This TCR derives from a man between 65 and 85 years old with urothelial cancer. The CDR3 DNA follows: TGTGCCAGCAGTTGGGACAGGGGGCTCAACACTGAAGCTTTCTTT. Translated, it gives CASSWDRGLNTEAFF.